These 20 T cell receptor beta chains were all obtained from the same sample, sequenced in a study of blood T cell repertoires in COVID-19. Here immunoSEQ multiplex PCR was the method, and the copy in TCRdb shows in-frame clones only, minus some. Altogether roughly 60,000 clones are present, approximately 83% being singletons, with the ten largest covering around 1.2%. Material for sequencing was peripheral blood. These TCRs come from a man aged 35 to 55 with acute or convalescent COVID-19.

The chain joins TRBV5-1 to TRBJ2-2, with D tentatively TRBD1 (6 bases). CDR1 and CDR2 from the germline V gene are SGHRS and YFSETQ. V lost 3 bases and J lost 7, with 19 bases in between. The CDR3 totals 16 residues. The CDR3 loop reads CASSWDVGQLNGELFF. DNA for the CDR3: TGCGCCAGCAGCTGGGATGTAGGACAGTTGAACGGGGAGCTGTTTTTT.

CDR3 coding DNA: TGTGCCAGCAGTGAAGATCGGGGGAGCACAGATACGCAGTATTTT. This sequence encodes CASSEDRGSTDTQYF. The V and J genes are TRBV6-1 and TRBJ2-3, with a weak D call TRBD2 (6 bases). The CDR3 consists of 15 residues. Germline V lookup: CDR1 MNHNS, CDR2 SASEGT. V was trimmed by 1 base and J by 0 bases, leaving 8 bases between them.

This rearrangement joins TRBV21-1 to TRBJ1-1; the table assigns TRBD1, which was not confirmed against the DNA. TRBV21-1 is listed as a pseudogene. CDR3 length equals 14 residues. CDR3 DNA sequence: TGTGCCAGCATCTACCTCGACAGTAACACTGAAGCTTTCTTT. Translating it yields CASIYLDSNTEAFF.

This clone has only one observation. The chain uses TRBV6-5 and TRBJ2-7, with no clear D. Looked up from germline, CDR1 is MNHEY and CDR2 is SVGAGI. This CDR3 has 13 amino acids. The V gene lost 1 base and the J gene lost 5 bases, with 9 bases spanning the gap. This chain's CDR3 is CASSYLGDDEQYF. In DNA, the CDR3 is TGTGCCAGCAGTTACTTGGGCGATGACGAGCAGTACTTC.

The rearrangement joins TRBV20-1 to TRBJ1-2; 10 bases map to TRBD1. CDR1 is DFQATT and CDR2 is SNEGSKA in the germline V gene (reference sequence). This CDR3 is 13 amino acids long. J lost 6 bases, V lost 3 bases, and 4 bases had no gene match. The CDR3 DNA reads TGCAGTGCTAGTAGACAGGGGGCGCATGGCTACACCTTC. It yields the protein CSASRQGAHGYTF.

The sample holds one count of this clone. The chain links TRBV4-1 to TRBJ2-1; D call uncertain. Trimming removed 4 bases at V and 4 bases at J, with 20 bases between. This CDR3 has 17 residues. Germline V gene sequence: CDR1 MGHRA, CDR2 YSYEKL. Here the CDR3 DNA reads TGCGCCAGCAGCCTGGAGTTTAGGTGGGTCGGGTACAATGAGCAGTTCTTC. This codes for CASSLEFRWVGYNEQFF.

V usage is TRBV27 and J usage is TRBJ1-1; no clear D gene. Germline CDR1 is MNHEY and CDR2 is SMNVEV (reference sequence). This CDR3 spans 14 amino acids. The V end lost 0 bases, the J end lost 6 bases, and 11 bases lay between the germline ends. The CDR3: CASSLSLGWPEAFF. In nucleotides, the CDR3 is TGTGCCAGCAGTTTATCCCTCGGGTGGCCTGAAGCTTTCTTT.

The chain has TRBV11-2 and TRBJ1-2; no definite D call. V shed 0 bases and J shed 10 bases, with 12 bases lying between them. Looked up from germline, CDR1 is SGHAT and CDR2 is FQNNGV. CDR3 length equals 13 residues. The CDR3 spells CASSLDRGVAYTF. In nucleotides, the CDR3 is TGTGCCAGCAGCTTAGATCGTGGAGTTGCCTACACCTTC.

The rearrangement joins TRBV18 to TRBJ2-7, with D perhaps matching TRBD2 (5 bases). With 4 bases removed from V and 3 bases from J, the gap between germline ends came to 19 bases. The CDR3 is 16 amino acids. The germline CDR1 and CDR2 sequences are KGHSH and LQKENI. CDR3 amino acids: CASSRGEGSLFYEQYF. The DNA for the CDR3 is TGTGCCAGCTCACGGGGAGAGGGTTCCCTTTTCTACGAGCAGTACTTC. Drawing the rest from reference TRBV18 and TRBJ2-7, the complete variable domain is NAGVMQNPRHLVRRRGQEARLRCSPMKGHSHVYWYRQLPEEGLKFMVYLQKENIIDESGMPKERFSAEFPKEGPSILRIQQVVRGDSAAYFCASSRGEGSLFYEQYFGPGTRLTVT.

The chain joins TRBV18 to TRBJ1-3, with D possibly being TRBD1 (5 bases). The germline V gene encodes CDR1 KGHSH and CDR2 LQKENI. The CDR3 is 17 amino acids. With 3 bases removed from V and 0 bases from J, the gap between germline ends came to 15 bases. In nucleotides, the CDR3 is TGTGCCAGCTCACCGAATTCAGGGATCCGCTCTGGAAACACCATATATTTT. Its translation: CASSPNSGIRSGNTIYF. Filled out from reference TRBV18 and TRBJ1-3, the complete variable domain reads NAGVMQNPRHLVRRRGQEARLRCSPMKGHSHVYWYRQLPEEGLKFMVYLQKENIIDESGMPKERFSAEFPKEGPSILRIQQVVRGDSAAYFCASSPNSGIRSGNTIYFGEGSWLTVV.

As DNA, the CDR3 is TGTGCCAGCATCTTCTCCCGCCCGCGGGGCTACGAGCAGTACTTC. This translates into CASIFSRPRGYEQYF. The V gene is TRBV9, the J gene TRBJ2-7; D might be TRBD2 (6 bases). Germline CDR1 reads SGDLS; CDR2 reads YYNGEE. This CDR3 has 15 amino acids. Trimming cost V 6 bases and J 3 bases, with 19 bases left between them.

This clone came up a few times. The V call is TRBV4-1, the J call TRBJ1-1; 7 nucleotides match TRBD1. Germline CDR1 MGHRA, CDR2 YSYEKL. CDR3 length: 18 residues. V trimming: 2 bases; J trimming: 0 bases; junction bases outside the gene matches: 12. The CDR3 region is CASSQLRGRRGMNTEAFF. The CDR3 DNA reads as TGCGCCAGCAGCCAATTGAGGGGGCGTCGAGGTATGAACACTGAAGCTTTCTTT.

The chain couples TRBV10-2 to TRBJ2-5; TRBD2 agrees at 8 bases. Per germline, CDR1 WSHSY and CDR2 SAAADI. Trimming removed 10 bases from V and 2 bases from J; junction bases left unmatched: 15. This CDR3 is built from 16 residues. The CDR3 sequence is CATDEASGRLQETQYF. In DNA, the CDR3 is TGCGCCACCGATGAGGCTAGCGGGCGATTACAAGAGACCCAGTACTTC.

The gene calls are TRBV18 and TRBJ1-2; 9 nucleotides match TRBD1. This CDR3 region has 15 residues. V was clipped by 4 bases and J by 6 bases; unmatched bases: 9. Germline CDR1 and CDR2: KGHSH and LQKENI. The CDR3 DNA sequence: TGTGCCAGCTCACTCGATACAGGGGGCTGGCATGGCTACACCTTC. Encoded protein: CASSLDTGGWHGYTF.

The CDR3 spells CASSTDRGPNTIYF. The CDR3, as DNA: TGTGCCAGTAGTACCGACAGGGGGCCGAACACCATATATTTT. The V and J genes are TRBV19 and TRBJ1-3; 10 bases fit TRBD1. Germline lookup yields CDR1 LNHDA and CDR2 SQIVND (reference sequence). V shed 4 bases, J shed 7 bases, and the junction held 4 bases outside the gene matches. There are 14 residues in the CDR3.

This clone turned up a few times. The chain joins TRBV29-1 to TRBJ2-1; 9 nucleotides align to TRBD2. Germline V gives CDR1 SQVTM, CDR2 ANQGSEA. V was pared by 7 bases and J by 2 bases, with 15 bases of the junction left unmatched. This CDR3 contains 17 residues. The CDR3 DNA is TGCAGCGCCCCAAAGGGAGCGGGGGGCTTTCCCTACAATGAGCAGTTCTTC. Translated: CSAPKGAGGFPYNEQFF.

This chain links TRBV5-1 with TRBJ1-6; 9 bases match TRBD1. The CDR3 runs to 15 residues. J lost 10 bases, V lost 4 bases, and 9 bases had no gene match. Germline CDR1 and CDR2: SGHRS and YFSETQ. The CDR3 here is CASSITGGSGSPLHF. For the CDR3, the DNA is TGCGCCAGCAGCATAACAGGGGGCAGTGGGTCACCCCTCCACTTT.

The rearrangement uses TRBV9 and TRBJ1-2, with D hard to call. Germline V gene data show CDR1 as SGDLS and CDR2 as YYNGEE. The CDR3 extends over 14 amino acids. V was cut by 2 bases and J by 4 bases, with 12 bases left in between. CDR3 residues: CASSVQIQSYGYTF. DNA for the CDR3: TGTGCCAGCAGCGTCCAGATACAGTCCTATGGCTACACCTTC.

This CDR3 reads CASSQEGRVGNTIYF. CDR3 nucleotides: TGCGCCAGCAGCCAAGAGGGGAGGGTTGGAAACACCATATATTTT. The chain couples TRBV4-1 to TRBJ1-3; D call uncertain. The CDR3 has 15 amino acids. Germline loops: CDR1 MGHRA, CDR2 YSYEKL. The germline V and J ends were trimmed by 0 bases and 3 bases, with 9 bases remaining between them.

The J gene is TRBJ2-1, the V gene TRBV19; D may be TRBD2 (5 bases). Trimming cost V 3 bases and J 3 bases, with 6 bases left between them. The CDR3 is 13 amino acids. Germline V gives CDR1 LNHDA, CDR2 SQIVND (reference sequence). CDR3 residues: CASSMAGYNEQFF. The CDR3 coding sequence is TGTGCCAGTAGTATGGCGGGCTACAATGAGCAGTTCTTC.